Sequencing of this T cell receptor (beta chain) was carried out in a study of neurological immune-mediated disorders. Trimming took off 5 bases at V and 0 bases at J, with 25 bases between the two ends. Germline values: CDR1 KGHSH, CDR2 LQKENI. This CDR3 is built from 19 residues. cDNA synthesis was performed by 5'RACE with 10-nucleotide random UMIs. TCRdb reprocessed the 5' RACE reads with MiXCR, giving one entry per CDR3 protein. This sample carries some 83,000 distinct CDR3 sequences, 2% to 3% of them seen once, and the ten largest clones take 0.9% to 1.4%. Findings and caveats of the study: The phylogenetic placement of 18 of 34 multiple sclerosis patients' repertoires in one related-CDR3 cluster constitutes a possible signature.

In its sample, this clonotype was seen many times. Its antigen is not identified. The specimen sequenced was PBMCs. The genes are TRBV18 and TRBJ1-2; D is unresolved. This receptor was obtained from a woman between 25 and 40 years old with multiple sclerosis. The CDR3, as DNA: TGTGCCAGCTCAGCAAGCGGTCGTCACCTAAGCTCCGCTAACTATGGCTACACCTTC. Its protein product is CASSASGRHLSSANYGYTF.